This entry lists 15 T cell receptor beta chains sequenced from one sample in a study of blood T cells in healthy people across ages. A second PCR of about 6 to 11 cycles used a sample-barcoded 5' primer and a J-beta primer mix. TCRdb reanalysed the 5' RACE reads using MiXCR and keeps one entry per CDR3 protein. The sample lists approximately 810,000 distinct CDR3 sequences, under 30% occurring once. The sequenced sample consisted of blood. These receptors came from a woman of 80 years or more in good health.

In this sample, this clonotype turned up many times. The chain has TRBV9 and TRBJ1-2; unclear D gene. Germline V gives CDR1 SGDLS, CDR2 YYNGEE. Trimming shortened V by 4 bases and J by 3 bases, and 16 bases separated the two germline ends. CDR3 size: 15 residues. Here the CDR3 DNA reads TGTGCCAGCAGCCCCGACGGGTGGTCGGACTATGGCTACACCTTC. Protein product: CASSPDGWSDYGYTF.

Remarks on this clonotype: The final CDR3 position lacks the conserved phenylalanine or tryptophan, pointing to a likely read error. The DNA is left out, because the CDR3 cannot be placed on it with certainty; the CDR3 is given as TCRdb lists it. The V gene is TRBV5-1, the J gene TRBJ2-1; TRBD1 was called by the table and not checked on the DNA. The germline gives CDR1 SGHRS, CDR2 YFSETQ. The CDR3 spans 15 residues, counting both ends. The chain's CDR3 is CASRPAEGPGGTFGS.

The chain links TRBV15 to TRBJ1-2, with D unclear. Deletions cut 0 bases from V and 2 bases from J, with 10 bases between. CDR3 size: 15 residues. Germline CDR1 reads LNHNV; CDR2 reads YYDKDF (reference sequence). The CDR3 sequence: CATSRELGENYGYTF. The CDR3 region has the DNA TGTGCCACCAGCAGAGAATTGGGTGAGAACTATGGCTACACCTTC.

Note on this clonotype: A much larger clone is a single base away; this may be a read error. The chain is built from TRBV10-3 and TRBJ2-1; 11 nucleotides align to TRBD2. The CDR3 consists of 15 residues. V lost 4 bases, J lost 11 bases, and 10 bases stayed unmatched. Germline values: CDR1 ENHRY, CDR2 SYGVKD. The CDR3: CAISATSGGRDKQFF. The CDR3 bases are TGTGCCATCAGTGCAACTAGCGGGGGTAGGGATAAGCAGTTCTTC.

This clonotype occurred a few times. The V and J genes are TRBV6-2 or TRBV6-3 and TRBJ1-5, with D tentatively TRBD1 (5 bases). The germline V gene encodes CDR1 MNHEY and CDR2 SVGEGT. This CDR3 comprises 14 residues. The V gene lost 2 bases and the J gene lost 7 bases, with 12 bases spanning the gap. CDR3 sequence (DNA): TGTGCCAGCAGTTACAACGCCGGGGCGCAGCCCCAGCATTTT. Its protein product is CASSYNAGAQPQHF.

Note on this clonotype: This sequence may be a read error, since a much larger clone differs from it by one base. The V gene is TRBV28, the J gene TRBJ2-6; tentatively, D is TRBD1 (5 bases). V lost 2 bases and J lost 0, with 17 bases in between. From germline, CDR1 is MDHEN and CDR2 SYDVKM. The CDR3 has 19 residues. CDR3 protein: CASSLAGHSFVSGANVLTF. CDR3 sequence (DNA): TGTGCCAGCAGTTTAGCCGGACATTCCTTTGTCTCTGGGGCCAACGTCCTGACTTTC.

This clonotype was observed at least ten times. CDR3 nucleotides: TGCAGTGCCCCCCGACTAGCGGGGGCGGAGACCCAGTACTTC. Translating gives CSAPRLAGAETQYF. The rearrangement links TRBV20-1 to TRBJ2-5; the match to TRBD2 covers 12 bases. Per germline, CDR1 DFQATT and CDR2 SNEGSKA (reference sequence). J was trimmed by 5 bases and V by 6 bases; bases with no gene match: 7. The CDR3 is 14 residues long.

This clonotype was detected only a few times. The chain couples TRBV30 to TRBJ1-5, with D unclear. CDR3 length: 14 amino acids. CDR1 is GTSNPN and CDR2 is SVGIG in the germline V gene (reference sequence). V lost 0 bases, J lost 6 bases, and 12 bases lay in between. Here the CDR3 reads CAWSVIGIGQPQHF. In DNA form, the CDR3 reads TGTGCCTGGAGTGTCATAGGGATTGGTCAGCCCCAGCATTTT.

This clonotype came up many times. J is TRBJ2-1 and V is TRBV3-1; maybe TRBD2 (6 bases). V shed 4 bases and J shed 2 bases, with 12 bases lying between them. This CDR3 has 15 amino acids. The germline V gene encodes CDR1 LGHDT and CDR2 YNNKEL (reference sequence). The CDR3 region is CASSPGGRAYNEQFF. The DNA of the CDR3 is TGTGCCAGCAGCCCCGGGGGAAGGGCCTACAATGAGCAGTTCTTC.

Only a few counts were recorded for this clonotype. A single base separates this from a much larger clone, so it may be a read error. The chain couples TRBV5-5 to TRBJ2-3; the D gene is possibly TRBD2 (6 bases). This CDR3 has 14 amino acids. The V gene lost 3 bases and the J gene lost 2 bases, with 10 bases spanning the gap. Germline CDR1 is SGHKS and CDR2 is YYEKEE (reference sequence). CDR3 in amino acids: CASSWGVDTDTQYF. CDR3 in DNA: TGTGCCAGCAGCTGGGGGGTAGACACAGATACGCAGTATTTT.

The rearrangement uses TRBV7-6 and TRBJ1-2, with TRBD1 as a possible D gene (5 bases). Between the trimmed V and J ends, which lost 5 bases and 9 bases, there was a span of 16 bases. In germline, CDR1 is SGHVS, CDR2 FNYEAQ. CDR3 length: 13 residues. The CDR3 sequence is CASSMTVSDSYTF. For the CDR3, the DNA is TGTGCCAGCAGCATGACAGTTTCTGATAGCTACACCTTC. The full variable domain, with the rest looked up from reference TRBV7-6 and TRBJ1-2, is GAGVSQSPRYKVTKRGQDVALRCDPISGHVSLYWYRQALGQGPEFLTYFNYEAQQDKSGLPNDRFSAERPEGSISTLTIQRTEQRDSAMYRCASSMTVSDSYTFGSGTRLTVV.

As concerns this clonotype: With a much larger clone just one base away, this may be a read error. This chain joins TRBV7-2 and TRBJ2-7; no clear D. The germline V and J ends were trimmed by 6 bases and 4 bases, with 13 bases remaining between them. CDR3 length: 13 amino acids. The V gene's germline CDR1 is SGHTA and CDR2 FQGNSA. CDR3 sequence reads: CASRLVDVYEQYF. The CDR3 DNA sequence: TGTGCCAGCAGGCTAGTCGATGTTTACGAGCAGTACTTC.

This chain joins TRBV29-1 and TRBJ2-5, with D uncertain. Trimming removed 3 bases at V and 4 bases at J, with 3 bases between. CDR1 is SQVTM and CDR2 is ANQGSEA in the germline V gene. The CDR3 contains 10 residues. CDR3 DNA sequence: TGCAGCGTTGAGATAGAGACCCAGTACTTC. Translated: CSVEIETQYF. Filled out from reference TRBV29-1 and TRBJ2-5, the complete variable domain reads SAVISQKPSRDICQRGTSLTIQCQVDSQVTMMFWYRQQPGQSLTLIATANQGSEATYESGFVIDKFPISRPNLTFSTLTVSNMSPEDSSIYLCSVEIETQYFGPGTRLLVL.

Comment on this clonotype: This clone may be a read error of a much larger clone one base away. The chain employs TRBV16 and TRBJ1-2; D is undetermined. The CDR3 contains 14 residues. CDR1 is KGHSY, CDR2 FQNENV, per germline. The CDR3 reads CACSQSSGPYGYTF. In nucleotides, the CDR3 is TGTGCCTGCAGCCAATCATCTGGGCCCTATGGCTACACCTTC.

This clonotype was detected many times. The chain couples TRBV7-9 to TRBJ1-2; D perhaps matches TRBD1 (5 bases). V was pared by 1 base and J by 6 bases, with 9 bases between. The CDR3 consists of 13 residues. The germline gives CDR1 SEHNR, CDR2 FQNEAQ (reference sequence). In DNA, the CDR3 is TGTGCCAGCAGCTTAGTCCGGGGGGATGGCTACACCTTC. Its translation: CASSLVRGDGYTF.